This T cell receptor (beta chain) was recovered during a study of blood T cell repertoires in COVID-19. For the study at large: Sample material is recorded as cDNA or gDNA derived from T cells, B-cell-depleted T cells, or PBMCs.

Per the study methods: How many nucleated cells were present was estimated from reference gene primer amplification. Some clones are missing from TCRdb's copy, which holds only in-frame ones; the method was immunoSEQ multiplex PCR. From that table come the V and J calls and clone size; the DNA was used to work out D and trimming. The table records over 250,000 clones, around 90% of them present only once. The source of this sequence is a woman aged 70 to 79 with COVID-19, enrolled during active disease. Sequenced input: peripheral blood.

The CDR3 here is CASSLFQDPYEQYF. The CDR3 DNA reads TGTGCCAGCAGCTTGTTTCAGGATCCCTACGAGCAGTACTTC. The chain couples TRBV5-5 to TRBJ2-7; no clear D gene. The V and J ends lost 1 base and 2 bases respectively, with 10 bases between them. This CDR3 has 14 amino acids. CDR1 is SGHKS, CDR2 YYEKEE, per germline (reference sequence).